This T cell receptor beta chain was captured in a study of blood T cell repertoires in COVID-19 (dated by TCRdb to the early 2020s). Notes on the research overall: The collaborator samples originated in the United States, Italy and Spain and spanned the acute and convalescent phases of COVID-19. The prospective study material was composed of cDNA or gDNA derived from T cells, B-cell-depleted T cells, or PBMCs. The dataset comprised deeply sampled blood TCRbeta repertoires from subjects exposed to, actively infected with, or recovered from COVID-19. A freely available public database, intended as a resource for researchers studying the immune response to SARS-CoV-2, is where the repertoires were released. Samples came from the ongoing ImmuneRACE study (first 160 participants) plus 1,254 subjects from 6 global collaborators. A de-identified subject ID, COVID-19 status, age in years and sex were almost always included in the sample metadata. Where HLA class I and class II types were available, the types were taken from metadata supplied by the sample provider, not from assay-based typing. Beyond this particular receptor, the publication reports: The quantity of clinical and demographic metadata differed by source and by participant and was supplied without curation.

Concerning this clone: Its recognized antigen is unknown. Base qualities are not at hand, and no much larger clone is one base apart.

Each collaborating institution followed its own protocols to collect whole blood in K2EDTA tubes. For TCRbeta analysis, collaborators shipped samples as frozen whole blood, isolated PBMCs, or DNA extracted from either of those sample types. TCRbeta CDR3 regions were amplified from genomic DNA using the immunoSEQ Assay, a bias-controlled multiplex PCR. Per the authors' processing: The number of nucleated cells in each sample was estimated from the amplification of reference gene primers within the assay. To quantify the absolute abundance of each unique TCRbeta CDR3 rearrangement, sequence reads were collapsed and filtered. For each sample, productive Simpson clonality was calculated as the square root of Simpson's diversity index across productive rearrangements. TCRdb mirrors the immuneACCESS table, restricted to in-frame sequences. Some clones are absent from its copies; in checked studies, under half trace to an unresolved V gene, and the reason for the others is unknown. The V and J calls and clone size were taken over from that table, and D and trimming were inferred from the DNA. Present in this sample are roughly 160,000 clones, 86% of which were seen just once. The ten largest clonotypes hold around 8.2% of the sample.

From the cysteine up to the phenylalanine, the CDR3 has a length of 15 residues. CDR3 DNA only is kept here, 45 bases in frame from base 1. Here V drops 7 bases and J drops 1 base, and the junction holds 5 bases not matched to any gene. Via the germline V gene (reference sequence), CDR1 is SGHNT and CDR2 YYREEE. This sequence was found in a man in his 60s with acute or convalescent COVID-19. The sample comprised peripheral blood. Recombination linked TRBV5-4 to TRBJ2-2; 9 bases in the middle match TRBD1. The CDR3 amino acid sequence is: CASEPGQGNTGELFF. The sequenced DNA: TGTGCCAGCGAGCCGGGACAGGGGAACACCGGGGAGCTGTTTTTT.